This TCR beta chain was captured by sequencing in a study of CD8 T cells in ankylosing spondylitis listed by TCRdb under 2017. Background for the entire study: To find TCR variants linked to disease, the study profiled T cell receptor beta repertoires in ankylosing spondylitis patients and healthy donors. The full study cohort comprised 25 ankylosing spondylitis patients and 110 or so healthy donors. Peripheral blood was sampled, and synovial fluid was also collected from ankylosing spondylitis patients.

Germline trimming amounts to 1 base on V and 1 base on J, with 3 as the count of junction bases outside the gene matches. Counted from cysteine to phenylalanine, this CDR3 has 16 amino acids. Only the CDR3 region is kept as DNA, spanning 48 bases read in frame from base 1. CDR1 and CDR2 were assigned from the germline V gene as SGHRS and YFSETQ. With respect to this clonotype: Its antigen remains undetermined. No base quality values were provided; no much bigger clone lies one nucleotide off.

TCRdb names Illumina HiSeq 2500 as the instrument used. Quantitative 5'-RACE with molecular barcodes was the method used to prepare the TCR beta libraries. Processing in the source paper ran as follows. Disease-linked TCR variants were identified with a new computational method built on a probabilistic model of VDJ rearrangement. Through fastp at Q25 and MiXCR, TCRdb rebuilt clones from the public reads, retaining in-frame beta chains. All rows with the same CDR3 protein become a single entry with the most common DNA and genes. In this record, the V and J calls reflect TCRdb's handling and not the investigators' own analysis. The sample data list about 90,000 distinct CDR3 sequences, and under 30% of these were observed just once. The ten largest clones add up to around 56% of the sample. Overall results and qualifications from the work: In peripheral blood, the disease-linked clones were found at relatively low frequencies and had a CD8+ phenotype. Some motif variants were previously reported in synovial fluid and blood of reactive arthritis patients, suggesting common disease-initiation mechanisms. Significant enrichment of the disease-linked clones was reported in matched synovial fluid samples from ankylosing spondylitis patients. A TCR beta motif made up of roughly eight highly homologous amino acid variants appeared to be characteristic of blood from ankylosing spondylitis patients.

The TCR sequence derives from a male donor with ankylosing spondylitis or in good health (not recorded which). Sequencing was performed on blood, either unsorted or a sorted T cell fraction (not recorded which). The rearranged chain carries TRBV5-1 and TRBJ2-2, and 8 bases in between align with TRBD2. The DNA reads TGCGCCAGCAGCTTGAGGCTAGCGGGGAACACCGGGGAGCTGTTTTTT. Translated, it gives CASSLRLAGNTGELFF.